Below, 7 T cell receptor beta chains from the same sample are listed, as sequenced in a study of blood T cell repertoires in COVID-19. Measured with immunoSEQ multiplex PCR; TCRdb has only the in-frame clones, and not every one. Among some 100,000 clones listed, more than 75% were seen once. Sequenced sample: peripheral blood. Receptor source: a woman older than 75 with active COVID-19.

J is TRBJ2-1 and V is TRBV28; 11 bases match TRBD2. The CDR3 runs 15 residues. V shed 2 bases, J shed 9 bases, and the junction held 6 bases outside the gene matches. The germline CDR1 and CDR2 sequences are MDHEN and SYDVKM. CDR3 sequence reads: CASSLITSGRGEQFF. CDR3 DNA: TGTGCCAGCAGTTTAATAACTAGCGGGAGAGGTGAGCAGTTCTTC.

This chain's CDR3 is CASIRGGTYNEQFF. The CDR3 nucleotides read TGTGCCAGCATACGTGGCGGGACTTACAATGAGCAGTTCTTC. This sequence joins TRBV2 and TRBJ2-1; the D gene is possibly TRBD2 (6 bases). The CDR3 runs 14 residues. Germline values: CDR1 SNHLY, CDR2 FYNNEI. V lost 7 bases, J lost 4 bases, and 14 bases lay in between.

The CDR3: CASSGQTQSYEQYF. DNA of the CDR3: TGTGCCAGCAGTGGGCAGACTCAATCCTACGAGCAGTACTTC. This chain links TRBV2 with TRBJ2-7; unclear D gene. Germline CDR1 SNHLY, CDR2 FYNNEI. CDR3 length: 14 residues. The V end was cut by 4 bases, the J end by 1 base, with 11 bases between. Using reference TRBV2 and TRBJ2-7 for the parts outside the CDR3, the full variable domain is EPEVTQTPSHQVTQMGQEVILRCVPISNHLYFYWYRQILGQKVEFLVSFYNNEISEKSEIFDDQFSVERPDGSNFTLKIRSTKLEDSAMYFCASSGQTQSYEQYFGPGTRLTVT.

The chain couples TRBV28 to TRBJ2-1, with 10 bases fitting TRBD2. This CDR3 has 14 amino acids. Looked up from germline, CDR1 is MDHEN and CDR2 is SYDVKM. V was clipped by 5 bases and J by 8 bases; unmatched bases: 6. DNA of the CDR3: TGTGCCAGCAGTCCCGGGACTAGCGTCTATGAGCAGTTCTTC. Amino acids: CASSPGTSVYEQFF.

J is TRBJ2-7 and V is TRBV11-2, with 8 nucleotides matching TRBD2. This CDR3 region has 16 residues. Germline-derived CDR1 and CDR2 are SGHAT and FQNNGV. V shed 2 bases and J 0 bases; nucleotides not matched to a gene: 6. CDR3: CASSLYGTRGSYEQYF. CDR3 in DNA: TGTGCCAGCAGCTTATATGGGACTAGAGGCTCCTACGAGCAGTACTTC.

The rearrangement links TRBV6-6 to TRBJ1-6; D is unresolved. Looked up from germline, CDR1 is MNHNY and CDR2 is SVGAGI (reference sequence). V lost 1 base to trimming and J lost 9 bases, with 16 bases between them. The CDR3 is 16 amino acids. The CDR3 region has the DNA TGTGCCAGCAGTTACTTTCCGGGAACAAAGGGTTCACCCCTCCACTTT. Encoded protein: CASSYFPGTKGSPLHF.

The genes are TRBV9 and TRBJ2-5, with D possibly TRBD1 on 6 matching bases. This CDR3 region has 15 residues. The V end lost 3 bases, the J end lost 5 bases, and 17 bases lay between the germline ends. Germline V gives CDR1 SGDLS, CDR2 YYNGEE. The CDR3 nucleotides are TGTGCCAGCAGCGGCCTACAGGGTTCGGACGAGACCCAGTACTTC. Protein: CASSGLQGSDETQYF. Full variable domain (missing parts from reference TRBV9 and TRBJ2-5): DSGVTQTPKHLITATGQRVTLRCSPRSGDLSVYWYQQSLDQGLQFLIQYYNGEERAKGNILERFSAQQFPDLHSELNLSSLELGDSALYFCASSGLQGSDETQYFGPGTRLLVL.